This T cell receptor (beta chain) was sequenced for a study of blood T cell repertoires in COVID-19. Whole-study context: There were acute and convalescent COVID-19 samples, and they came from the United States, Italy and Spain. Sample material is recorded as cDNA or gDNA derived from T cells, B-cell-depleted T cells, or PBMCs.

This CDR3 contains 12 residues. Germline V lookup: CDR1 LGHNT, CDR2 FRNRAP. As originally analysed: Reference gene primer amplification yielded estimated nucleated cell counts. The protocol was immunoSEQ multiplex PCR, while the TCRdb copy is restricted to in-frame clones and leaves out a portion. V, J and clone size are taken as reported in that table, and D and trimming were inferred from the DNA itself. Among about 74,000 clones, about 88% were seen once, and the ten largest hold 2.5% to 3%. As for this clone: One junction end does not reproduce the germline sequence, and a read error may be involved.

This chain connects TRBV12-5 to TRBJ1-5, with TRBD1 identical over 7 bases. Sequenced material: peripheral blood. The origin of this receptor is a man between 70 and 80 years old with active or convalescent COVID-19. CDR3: CASGWERQGIDF. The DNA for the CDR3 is TGTGCTAGTGGTTGGGAGAGACAGGGTATCGATTTT.